This TCR beta chain came from a study of patients and donors after allogeneic stem cell transplantation. This clonotype has a count of ten or more. V was trimmed by 4 bases and J by 0 bases, leaving 7 bases between them. CDR1 is KGHSH and CDR2 is LQKENI in the germline V gene. The CDR3 covers 14 residues. TCRdb fed the RT-PCR reads into MiXCR, producing one record per CDR3 protein. The sample lists 400,000 to 450,000 distinct CDR3 sequences, approximately 16% occurring once. The chain has TRBV18 and TRBJ1-5; D unresolved. This TCR was sampled from a human donor who was either an allogeneic HSCT recipient or a stem cell or donor lymphocyte infusion donor (not recorded which). It is not recorded whose cells these are; they may come from a transplant donor. The specimen sequenced was blood, either unsorted or a sorted T cell fraction (not recorded which). The chain's CDR3 is CASSLSDSNQPQHF. CDR3 DNA sequence: TGTGCCAGCTCACTGTCGGATAGCAATCAGCCCCAGCATTTT. Full variable domain (remainder filled in from reference TRBV18 and TRBJ1-5): NAGVMQNPRHLVRRRGQEARLRCSPMKGHSHVYWYRQLPEEGLKFMVYLQKENIIDESGMPKERFSAEFPKEGPSILRIQQVVRGDSAAYFCASSLSDSNQPQHFGDGTRLSIL.